Sequencing of this TCR beta chain was carried out in a study of blood T cell repertoires in COVID-19. Study background: Spain, Italy and the United States supplied samples that represented acute and convalescent COVID-19. PBMCs, B-cell-depleted T cells, or T cells provided the cDNA or gDNA that made up the material.

Methods used by the authors: Amplification with reference gene primers provided the estimates of nucleated cell counts. Generated by immunoSEQ multiplex PCR, the TCRdb table keeps only in-frame clones and is missing some. V and J calls and clone size are as listed in that table; D and trimming were resolved from the DNA. This table has 100,000 to 120,000 clones, more than 75% appearing once. V was shortened by 1 base and J by 2 bases, with 5 bases between the two germline ends. CDR3 size: 13 residues. Germline assignment: CDR1 LNHDA and CDR2 SQIVND (reference sequence). The sequence was collected from a woman in her 50s with acute or convalescent COVID-19. Material for sequencing was peripheral blood. The chain joins TRBV19 to TRBJ1-2; D uncertain. The DNA for the CDR3 is TGTGCCAGTAGTATAGCCATGAACTATGGCTACACCTTC. It is translated as CASSIAMNYGYTF. The full variable domain, in which reference TRBV19 and TRBJ1-2 provide the parts outside the CDR3, is DGGITQSPKYLFRKEGQNVTLSCEQNLNHDAMYWYRQDPGQGLRLIYYSQIVNDFQKGDIAEGYSVSREKKESFPLTVTSAQKNPTAFYLCASSIAMNYGYTFGSGTRLTVV.